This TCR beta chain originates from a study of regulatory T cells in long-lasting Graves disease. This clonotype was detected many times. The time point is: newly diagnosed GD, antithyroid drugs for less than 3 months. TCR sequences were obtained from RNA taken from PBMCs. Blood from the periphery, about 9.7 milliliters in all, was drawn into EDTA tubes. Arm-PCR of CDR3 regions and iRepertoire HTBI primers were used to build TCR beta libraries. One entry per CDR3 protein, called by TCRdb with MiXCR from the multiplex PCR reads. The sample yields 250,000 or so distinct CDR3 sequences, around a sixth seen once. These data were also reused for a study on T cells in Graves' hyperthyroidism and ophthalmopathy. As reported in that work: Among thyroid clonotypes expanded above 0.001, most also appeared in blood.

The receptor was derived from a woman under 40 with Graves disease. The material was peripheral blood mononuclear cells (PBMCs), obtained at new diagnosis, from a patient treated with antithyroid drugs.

CDR3 in DNA: TGTGCCAGCAGCCAAACAACTAGCGACCAGTTCTTC. It is translated as CASSQTTSDQFF. The rearrangement joins TRBV3-1 to TRBJ2-1, with 7 nucleotides matching TRBD2. V trimming: 2 bases; J trimming: 13 bases; junction bases outside the gene matches: 5. The CDR3 runs to 12 residues. Germline-derived CDR1 and CDR2 are LGHDT and YNNKEL (reference sequence).